These T cell receptor beta chains were read from a single sample in a study of control samples from healthy donors and cancer patients. Assay: immunoSEQ multiplex PCR; the TCRdb copy retains only in-frame clones and omits some. Here the sample spans 35,000 to 50,000 clones, 83% being singletons. The sample comprised blood. The receptors here all came from a man in his fifties or sixties in good health. The CDR3 runs from the conserved cysteine through the conserved F or W. The order of the fields is D gene, V gene, J gene, clone size, CDR3 DNA, CDR3 protein. The D gene is left open where the match is weak. Only part of the rows carry a size: once, few, many, or a class if the clone is expanded.

>NA|TRBV6-2/TRBV6-3|TRBJ2-4|NA
TGTGCCAGCAGTGGGGCGAGTGTGGCCAAAAACATTCAGTACTTC
CASSGASVAKNIQYF
>NA|TRBV28|TRBJ1-2|NA
TGTGCCAGCAGTTCAAGGGTTAACTATGGCTACACCTTC
CASSSRVNYGYTF
>NA|TRBV14|TRBJ1-1|NA
TGTGCCAGCAGCCAAGATCCTGGGGGATTGGGGAACACTGAAGCTTTCTTT
CASSQDPGGLGNTEAFF
>NA|TRBV13|TRBJ1-1|NA
TGTGCCAGCAGCTTGGTCAGGGAGGGGAACACTGAAGCTTTCTTT
CASSLVREGNTEAFF
>NA|TRBV11-1|TRBJ2-4|NA
TGTGCCAGCAGCCTCAGTAGCCCGATTCAGTACTTC
CASSLSSPIQYF
>NA|TRBV19|TRBJ2-1|NA
TGTGCCAGTAAGGGGGGGGGAACCTACAATGAGCAGTTCTTC
CASKGGGTYNEQFF
>TRBD2|TRBV7-3|TRBJ2-3|NA
TGTGCCAGCAGCCCGGGACTAGCGGGGGGGGGAGATACGCAGTATTTT
CASSPGLAGGGDTQYF
>NA|TRBV28|TRBJ2-7|NA
TGTGCCAGCAGTTTGGACGGGAGAAAATTCGAGCAGTACTTC
CASSLDGRKFEQYF
>TRBD2|TRBV7-2|TRBJ2-1|NA
TGTGCCAGCAGCTTAGTCGGATTAGCGGGGACGGGCAATGAGCAGTTCTTC
CASSLVGLAGTGNEQFF
>TRBD1|TRBV27|TRBJ1-1|once
TGTGCCAGCAGCTCCAGGGACAGGGGATTGGGTTACACTGAAGCTTTCTTT
CASSSRDRGLGYTEAFF
>NA|TRBV6-1|TRBJ1-3|NA
TGTGCCAGCAGTGAATACAGGTCCTCTGGAAACACCATATATTTT
CASSEYRSSGNTIYF
>NA|TRBV2|TRBJ2-1|once
TGTGCCAGCGCGTCTTACAATGAGCAGTTCTTC
CASASYNEQFF
>TRBD2|TRBV5-6|TRBJ2-5|few
TGTGCCAGCAGCTTGGCCGGTGGACTAGCGGGGGGGCAAGAGACCCAGTACTTC
CASSLAGGLAGGQETQYF
>NA|TRBV3-1/TRBV3-2|TRBJ2-6|NA
TGTGCCAGCAGCCTGTGGGACTCTGGGGCCAACGTCCTGACTTTC
CASSLWDSGANVLTF
>TRBD1|TRBV2|TRBJ1-5|NA
TGTGCCAGCAGAACGGGACAGGGGGTTAGCAATCAGCCCCAGCATTTT
CASRTGQGVSNQPQHF
>TRBD1|TRBV19|TRBJ1-1|NA
TGTGCCAGCGGGACAGGGGCTAAGAACACTGAAGCTTTCTTT
CASGTGAKNTEAFF
>NA|TRBV14|TRBJ1-6|NA
TGTGCCAGCAGCCGAGGAGGTATTCGGGGGAGTTCACCCCTCCACTTT
CASSRGGIRGSSPLHF
>NA|TRBV11-2|TRBJ2-3|NA
TGTGCCAGCAGCGCCCGGGGGGCGGGGAGGACAGATACGCAGTATTTT
CASSARGAGRTDTQYF
>TRBD1|TRBV5-1|TRBJ1-1|NA
TGCGCCAGCAGCACGGGACAGCCGAACACTGAAGCTTTCTTT
CASSTGQPNTEAFF
>NA|TRBV18|TRBJ1-5|NA
TGTGCCAGCTCCCTGGGGGTAGGGAATCAGCCCCAGCATTTT
CASSLGVGNQPQHF
>TRBD2|TRBV6-5|TRBJ2-1|NA
TGTGCCAGCAGAACTTCTCTAGCGGGAGTAGGTGAGCAGTTCTTC
CASRTSLAGVGEQFF
>TRBD2|TRBV6-6|TRBJ2-2|NA
TGTGCCAGCAGGCGACTAGCGGGAGTATCGGGAACCGGGGAGCTGTTTTTT
CASRRLAGVSGTGELFF
>NA|TRBV11-3|TRBJ2-7|NA
TGTGCCAGCAGCTTAGGCCAAGACTACGAGCAGTACTTC
CASSLGQDYEQYF
>NA|TRBV6-5|TRBJ1-1|once
TGTGCCAGCAGGACGGGGGGGGCCGCTTTCTTT
CASRTGGAAFF
>NA|TRBV19|TRBJ2-2|NA
TGTGCCAGTAGTAGGCTTGCTGACACCGGGGAGCTGTTTTTT
CASSRLADTGELFF
>TRBD1|TRBV7-2|TRBJ1-5|NA
TGTGCCAGCAGTTACAGGGGTGGGCAGCCCCAGCATTTT
CASSYRGGQPQHF
>TRBD1|TRBV6-5|TRBJ1-3|NA
TGTGCCAGCAGGGACAGGGGATCGGGAAACACCATATATTTT
CASRDRGSGNTIYF
>TRBD1|TRBV11-2|TRBJ2-5|few
TGTGCCAGCAGTCGGACAGGGCGGGTCGGCCAGCGGCAAGAGACCCAGTACTTC
CASSRTGRVGQRQETQYF
>NA|TRBV5-1|TRBJ1-1|once
TGCGCCAGCAGCTTGGACCAGGGGAGGACTGAAGCTTTCTTT
CASSLDQGRTEAFF
>TRBD1|TRBV4-2|TRBJ1-1|NA
TGTGCCAGCAGCCAAGACCCCCGGGACAGGGGCCCGAACACTGAAGCTTTCTTT
CASSQDPRDRGPNTEAFF
>NA|TRBV5-4|TRBJ2-7|NA
TGTGCCAGCAGCACCGCGGGGGCCCGTGGTAACGAGCAGTACTTC
CASSTAGARGNEQYF
>NA|TRBV7-2|TRBJ1-2|NA
TGTGCCAGCAACTACTCCTTAGCTTATGGCTACACCTTC
CASNYSLAYGYTF
>TRBD2|TRBV6-2/TRBV6-3|TRBJ2-5|few
TGTGCCAGCAGTTCTGGGGGAGGGAGGGAGACCCAGTACTTC
CASSSGGGRETQYF
>NA|TRBV7-6|TRBJ1-1|few
TGTGCCAGCAGCCGCGAATTCGGGGGGATGAACACTGAAGCTTTCTTT
CASSREFGGMNTEAFF
>NA|TRBV10-3|TRBJ2-3|once
TGTGCCATCAAGGTGCAGGGGAATGATACGCAGTATTTT
CAIKVQGNDTQYF
>NA|TRBV18|TRBJ1-3|NA
TGTGCCAGCTCACCAGTTACGGGGGCTGGAAACACCATATATTTT
CASSPVTGAGNTIYF
>NA|TRBV2|TRBJ2-7|NA
TGTGCCAGCAGTTACTCAAGTTACGAGCAGTACTTC
CASSYSSYEQYF
>NA|TRBV30|TRBJ1-5|NA
TGTGCCTGGAGTGTTTTTCCCCTCAATCAGCCCCAGCATTTT
CAWSVFPLNQPQHF
>TRBD1|TRBV4-1|TRBJ2-1|NA
TGCGCCAGCAGCCAAGATGGACAGGGGTACAATGAGCAGTTCTTC
CASSQDGQGYNEQFF
>NA|TRBV4-1|TRBJ2-5|few
TGCGCCAGCAGCCGAGGGGTTAGCGTGTTCGGGGAGACCCAGTACTTC
CASSRGVSVFGETQYF